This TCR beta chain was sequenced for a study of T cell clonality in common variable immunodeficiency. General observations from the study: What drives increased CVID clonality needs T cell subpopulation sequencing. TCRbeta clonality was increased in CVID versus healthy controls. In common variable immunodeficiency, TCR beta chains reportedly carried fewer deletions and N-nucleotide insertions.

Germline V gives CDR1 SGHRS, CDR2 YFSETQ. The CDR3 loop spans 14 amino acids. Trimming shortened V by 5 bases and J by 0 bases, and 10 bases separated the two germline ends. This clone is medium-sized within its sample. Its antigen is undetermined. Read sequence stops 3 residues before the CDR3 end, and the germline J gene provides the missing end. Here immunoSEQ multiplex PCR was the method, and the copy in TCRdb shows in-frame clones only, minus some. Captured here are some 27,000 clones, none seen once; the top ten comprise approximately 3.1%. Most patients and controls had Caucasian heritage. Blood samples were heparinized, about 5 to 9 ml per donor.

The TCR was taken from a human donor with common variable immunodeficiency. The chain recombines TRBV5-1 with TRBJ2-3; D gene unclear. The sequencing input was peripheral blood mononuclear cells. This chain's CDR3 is CASRLIPSTDTQYF. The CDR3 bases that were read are TGCGCCAGCAGACTTATACCGAGCACAGATACG.